This section outlines one TCR beta chain sequence together with its context. Its antigen remains unknown. TCRdb analysed the RT-PCR reads with MiXCR anew, one entry per CDR3 protein. The data contain under 950,000 distinct CDR3 sequences, less than 25% of them singletons. The data were taken from a study of response to subunit inactivated influenza vaccine. Study-wide results and limits: The authors suggested that every seasonal influenza vaccination recruits few new T cells.

The TCR sequence derives from a man aged 45-65 years who received an inactivated influenza vaccine. The starting material was PBMCs from blood, obtained roughly 5 days after vaccination.

Here the CDR3 reads CASSPMVGAYGYTF. The CDR3 DNA reads as TGTGCCAGCAGCCCCATGGTGGGGGCCTATGGCTACACCTTC. This chain links TRBV7-9 with TRBJ1-2, with D possibly TRBD1 on 6 matching bases. Germline V gene sequence: CDR1 SEHNR, CDR2 FQNEAQ (reference sequence). This CDR3 comprises 14 residues. The V end was cut by 5 bases, the J end by 4 bases, with 14 bases between. The full variable domain, with the rest looked up from reference TRBV7-9 and TRBJ1-2, is DTGVSQNPRHKITKRGQNVTFRCDPISEHNRLYWYRQTLGQGPEFLTYFQNEAQLEKSRLLSDRFSAERPKGSFSTLEIQRTEQGDSAMYLCASSPMVGAYGYTFGSGTRLTVV.